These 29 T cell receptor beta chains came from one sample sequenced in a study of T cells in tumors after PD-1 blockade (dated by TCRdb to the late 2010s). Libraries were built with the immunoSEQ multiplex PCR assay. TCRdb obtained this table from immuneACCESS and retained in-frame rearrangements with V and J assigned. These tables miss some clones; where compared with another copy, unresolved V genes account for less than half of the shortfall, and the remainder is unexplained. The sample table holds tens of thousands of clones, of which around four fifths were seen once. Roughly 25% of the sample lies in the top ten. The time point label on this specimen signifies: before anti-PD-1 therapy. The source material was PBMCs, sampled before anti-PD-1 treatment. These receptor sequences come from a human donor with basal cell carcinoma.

DNA of the CDR3: TGTGCCAGCAGTTACAAGTCCTCTGGGGCCAACGTCCTGACTTTC. This gives the protein CASSYKSSGANVLTF. V is TRBV6-2 or TRBV6-3 and J is TRBJ2-6; D call uncertain. V shed 2 bases and J shed 0 bases, with 5 bases lying between them. Germline V gene data show CDR1 as MNHEY and CDR2 as SVGEGT. The CDR3 is 15 amino acids.

CDR3 DNA sequence: TGTGCCAGTAGTAATATACAGGGTGTTGGGGGCACTGAAGCTTTCTTT. Residues: CASSNIQGVGGTEAFF. The chain uses TRBV19 and TRBJ1-1; D perhaps matches TRBD1 (6 bases). Trimming took 4 bases from V and 4 from J, leaving 19 bases between them. This CDR3 region has 16 residues. Germline V gene lookup returns CDR1 LNHDA and CDR2 SQIVND (reference sequence).

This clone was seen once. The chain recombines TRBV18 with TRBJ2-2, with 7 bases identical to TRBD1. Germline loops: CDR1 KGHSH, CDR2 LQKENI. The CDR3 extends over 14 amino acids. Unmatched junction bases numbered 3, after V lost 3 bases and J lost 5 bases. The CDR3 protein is CASSPPGQTGELFF. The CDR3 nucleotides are TGTGCCAGCTCACCGCCGGGACAGACCGGGGAGCTGTTTTTT.

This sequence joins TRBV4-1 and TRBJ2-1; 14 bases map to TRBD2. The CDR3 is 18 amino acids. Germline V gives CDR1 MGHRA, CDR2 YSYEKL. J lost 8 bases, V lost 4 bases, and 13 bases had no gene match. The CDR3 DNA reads TGCGCCAGCAGCCTACCGGGACTAGCGGGAGAGGGTGGCGATGAGCAGTTCTTC. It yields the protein CASSLPGLAGEGGDEQFF.

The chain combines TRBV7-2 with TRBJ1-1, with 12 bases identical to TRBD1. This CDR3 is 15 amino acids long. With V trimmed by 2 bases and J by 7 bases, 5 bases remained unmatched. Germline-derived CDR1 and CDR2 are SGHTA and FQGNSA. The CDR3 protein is CASSLWGQGAGEAFF. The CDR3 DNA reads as TGTGCCAGCAGCTTATGGGGACAGGGGGCCGGTGAAGCTTTCTTT.

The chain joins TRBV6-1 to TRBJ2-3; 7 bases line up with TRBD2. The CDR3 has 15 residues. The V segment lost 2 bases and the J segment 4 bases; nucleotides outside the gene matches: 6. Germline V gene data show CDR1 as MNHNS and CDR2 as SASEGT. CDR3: CASSELRGGADTQYF. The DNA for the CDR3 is TGTGCCAGCAGTGAACTCCGGGGAGGGGCAGATACGCAGTATTTT.

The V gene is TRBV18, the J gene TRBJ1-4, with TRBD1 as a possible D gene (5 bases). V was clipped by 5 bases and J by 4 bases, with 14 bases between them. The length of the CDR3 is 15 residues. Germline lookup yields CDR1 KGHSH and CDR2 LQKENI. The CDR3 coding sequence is TGTGCCAGCTCATCGGACAAGTCGTATAATGAAAAACTGTTTTTT. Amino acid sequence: CASSSDKSYNEKLFF.

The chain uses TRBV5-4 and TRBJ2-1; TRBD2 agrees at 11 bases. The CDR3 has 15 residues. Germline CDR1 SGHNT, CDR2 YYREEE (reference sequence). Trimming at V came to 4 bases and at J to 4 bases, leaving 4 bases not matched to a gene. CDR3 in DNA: TGTGCCAGCAGCGCCGGGACTAGCGGATACAATGAGCAGTTCTTC. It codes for CASSAGTSGYNEQFF.

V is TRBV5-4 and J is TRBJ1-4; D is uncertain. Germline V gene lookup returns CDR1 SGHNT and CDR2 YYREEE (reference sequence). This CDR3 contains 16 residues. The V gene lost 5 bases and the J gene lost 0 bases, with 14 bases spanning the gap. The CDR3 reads CASSSRELATNEKLFF. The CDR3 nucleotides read TGTGCCAGCAGTTCCCGGGAGCTTGCAACTAATGAAAAACTGTTTTTT.

The CDR3 nucleotides are TGCGCCAGCCGAACCGACCAAGAGACCCAGTACTTC. Encoded protein: CASRTDQETQYF. This chain joins TRBV5-1 and TRBJ2-5; D is uncertain. Trimming removed 7 bases from V and 0 bases from J, with 7 bases in between. Germline CDR1 reads SGHRS; CDR2 reads YFSETQ. This CDR3 is built from 12 residues. Full variable domain (missing parts from reference TRBV5-1 and TRBJ2-5): KAGVTQTPRYLIKTRGQQVTLSCSPISGHRSVSWYQQTPGQGLQFLFEYFSETQRNKGNFPGRFSGRQFSNSRSEMNVSTLELGDSALYLCASRTDQETQYFGPGTRLLVL.

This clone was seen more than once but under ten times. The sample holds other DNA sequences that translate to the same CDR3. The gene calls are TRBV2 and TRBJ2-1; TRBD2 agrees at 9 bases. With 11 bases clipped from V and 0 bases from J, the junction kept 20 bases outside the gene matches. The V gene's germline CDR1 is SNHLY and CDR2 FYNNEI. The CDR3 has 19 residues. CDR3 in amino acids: CAPCDGGAREGSSYNEQFF. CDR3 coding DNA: TGTGCCCCCTGTGACGGGGGGGCGCGGGAGGGGAGCTCCTACAATGAGCAGTTCTTC.

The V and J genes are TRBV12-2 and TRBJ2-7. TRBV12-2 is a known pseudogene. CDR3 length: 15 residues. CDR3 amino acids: CASRLVRDPSYEQYF. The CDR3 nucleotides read TGTGCAAGTCGCTTAGTCCGGGACCCCTCCTACGAGCAGTACTTC.

In DNA, the CDR3 is TGTGCCAGCAGCGGAGGCCTGGGCAGCCCGAACACCGGGGAGCTGTTTTTT. It yields the protein CASSGGLGSPNTGELFF. The chain couples TRBV2 to TRBJ2-2; possible D gene TRBD2, 5 bases. Germline CDR1 is SNHLY and CDR2 is FYNNEI. V lost 6 bases, J lost 0 bases, and 17 bases lay in between. The CDR3 is made up of 17 amino acids.

CDR3 in DNA: TGTGCCAGCAGCCCTACACGGAACACTGAAGCTTTCTTT. This codes for CASSPTRNTEAFF. The genes are TRBV7-2 and TRBJ1-1; no clear D gene. Looked up from germline, CDR1 is SGHTA and CDR2 is FQGNSA. V lost 5 bases, J lost 1 base, and 8 bases lay in between. The CDR3 is 13 amino acids.

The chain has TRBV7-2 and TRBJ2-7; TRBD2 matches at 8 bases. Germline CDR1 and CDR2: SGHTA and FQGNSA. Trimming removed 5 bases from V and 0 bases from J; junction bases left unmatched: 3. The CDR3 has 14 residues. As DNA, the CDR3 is TGTGCCAGCAGCCCGGGGGGGGCCTCCTACGAGCAGTACTTC. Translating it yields CASSPGGASYEQYF. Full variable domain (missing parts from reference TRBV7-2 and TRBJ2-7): GAGVSQSPSNKVTEKGKDVELRCDPISGHTALYWYRQSLGQGLEFLIYFQGNSAPDKSGLPSDRFSAERTGGSVSTLTIQRTQQEDSAVYLCASSPGGASYEQYFGPGTRLTVT.

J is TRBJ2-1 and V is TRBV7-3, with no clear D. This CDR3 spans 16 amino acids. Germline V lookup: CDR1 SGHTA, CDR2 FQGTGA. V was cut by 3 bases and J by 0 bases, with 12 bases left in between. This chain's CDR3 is CASSLFGGASYNEQFF. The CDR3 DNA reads TGTGCCAGCAGCTTGTTCGGCGGCGCCTCCTACAATGAGCAGTTCTTC.

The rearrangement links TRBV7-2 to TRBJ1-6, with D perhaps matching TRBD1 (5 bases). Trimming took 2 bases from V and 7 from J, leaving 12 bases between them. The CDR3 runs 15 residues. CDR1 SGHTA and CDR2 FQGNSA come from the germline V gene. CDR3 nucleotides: TGTGCCAGCAGCTTAACTAGGGGTGGGAATTCACCCCTCCACTTT. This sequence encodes CASSLTRGGNSPLHF. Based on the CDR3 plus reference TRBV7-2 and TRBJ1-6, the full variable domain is GAGVSQSPSNKVTEKGKDVELRCDPISGHTALYWYRQSLGQGLEFLIYFQGNSAPDKSGLPSDRFSAERTGGSVSTLTIQRTQQEDSAVYLCASSLTRGGNSPLHFGNGTRLTVT.

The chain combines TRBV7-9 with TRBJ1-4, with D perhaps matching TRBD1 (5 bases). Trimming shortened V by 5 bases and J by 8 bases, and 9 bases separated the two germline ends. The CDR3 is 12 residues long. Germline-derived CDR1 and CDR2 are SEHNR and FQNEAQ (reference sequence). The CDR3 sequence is CASSVRGEKLFF. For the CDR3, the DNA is TGTGCCAGCAGCGTTCGGGGCGAAAAACTGTTTTTT.

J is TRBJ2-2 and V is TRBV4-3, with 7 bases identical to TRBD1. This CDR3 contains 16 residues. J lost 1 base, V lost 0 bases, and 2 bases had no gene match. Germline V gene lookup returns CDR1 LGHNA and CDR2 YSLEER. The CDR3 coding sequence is TGCGCCAGCAGCCAAGATCAGGGGGAGAACACCGGGGAGCTGTTTTTT. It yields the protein CASSQDQGENTGELFF.

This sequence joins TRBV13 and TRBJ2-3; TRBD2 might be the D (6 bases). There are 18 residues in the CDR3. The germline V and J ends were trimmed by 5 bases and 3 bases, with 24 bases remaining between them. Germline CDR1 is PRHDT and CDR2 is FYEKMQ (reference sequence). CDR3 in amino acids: CASSPHRTGVLGTDTQYF. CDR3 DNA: TGTGCCAGCAGCCCTCATCGGACGGGAGTCCTGGGGACAGATACGCAGTATTTT.

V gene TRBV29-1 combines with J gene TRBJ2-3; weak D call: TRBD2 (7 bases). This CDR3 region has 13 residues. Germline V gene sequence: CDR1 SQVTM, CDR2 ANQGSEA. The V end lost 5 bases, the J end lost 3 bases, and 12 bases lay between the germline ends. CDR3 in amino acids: CSVNKGGTDTQYF. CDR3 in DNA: TGCAGCGTTAACAAGGGGGGGACAGATACGCAGTATTTT.

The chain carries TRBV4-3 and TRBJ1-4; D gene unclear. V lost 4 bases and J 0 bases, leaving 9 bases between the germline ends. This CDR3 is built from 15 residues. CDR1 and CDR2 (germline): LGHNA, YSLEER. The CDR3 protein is CASSLDIATNEKLFF. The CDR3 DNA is TGCGCCAGCAGCCTCGACATTGCAACTAATGAAAAACTGTTTTTT.

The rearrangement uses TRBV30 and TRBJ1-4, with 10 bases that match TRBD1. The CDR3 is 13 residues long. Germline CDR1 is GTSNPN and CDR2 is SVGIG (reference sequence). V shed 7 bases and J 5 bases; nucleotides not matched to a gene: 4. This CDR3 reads CAYAGQGNEKLFF. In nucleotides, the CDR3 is TGTGCCTATGCGGGACAGGGGAATGAAAAACTGTTTTTT.

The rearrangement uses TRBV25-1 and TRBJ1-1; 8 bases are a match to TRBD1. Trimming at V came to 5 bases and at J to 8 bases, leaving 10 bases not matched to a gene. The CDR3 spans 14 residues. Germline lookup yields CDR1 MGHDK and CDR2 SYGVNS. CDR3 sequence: CASSKFGQGKEAFF. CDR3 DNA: TGTGCCAGCAGTAAATTCGGACAGGGTAAGGAAGCTTTCTTT. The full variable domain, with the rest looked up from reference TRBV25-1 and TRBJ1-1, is EADIYQTPRYLVIGTGKKITLECSQTMGHDKMYWYQQDPGMELHLIHYSYGVNSTEKGDLSSESTVSRIRTEHFPLTLESARPSHTSQYLCASSKFGQGKEAFFGQGTRLTVV.

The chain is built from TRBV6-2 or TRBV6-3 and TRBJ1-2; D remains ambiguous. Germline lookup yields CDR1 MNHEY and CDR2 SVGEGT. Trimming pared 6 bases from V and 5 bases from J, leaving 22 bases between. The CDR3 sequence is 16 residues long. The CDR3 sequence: CASSQPDFLKIYGYTF. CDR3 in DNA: TGTGCCAGCAGCCAACCTGACTTCCTGAAGATATATGGCTACACCTTC.

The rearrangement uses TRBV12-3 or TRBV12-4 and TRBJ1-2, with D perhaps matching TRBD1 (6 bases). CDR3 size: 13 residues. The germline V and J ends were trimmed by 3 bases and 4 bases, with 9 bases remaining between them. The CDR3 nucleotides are TGTGCCAGCAGTTTTAGCAGGGGCTATGGCTACACCTTC. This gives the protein CASSFSRGYGYTF.

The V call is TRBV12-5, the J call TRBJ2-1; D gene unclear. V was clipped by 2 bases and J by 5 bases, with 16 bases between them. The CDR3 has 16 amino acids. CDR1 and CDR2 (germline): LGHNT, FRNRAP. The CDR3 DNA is TGTGCTAGTGGTTTGTTTCGGCTATTCGAGAACAATGAGCAGTTCTTC. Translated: CASGLFRLFENNEQFF.

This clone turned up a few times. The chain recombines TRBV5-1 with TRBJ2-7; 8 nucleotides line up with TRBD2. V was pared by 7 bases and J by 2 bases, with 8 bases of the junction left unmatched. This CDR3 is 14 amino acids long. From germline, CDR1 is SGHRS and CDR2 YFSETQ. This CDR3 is CASHPGGDPYEQYF. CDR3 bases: TGCGCCAGCCACCCGGGGGGGGATCCCTACGAGCAGTACTTC.

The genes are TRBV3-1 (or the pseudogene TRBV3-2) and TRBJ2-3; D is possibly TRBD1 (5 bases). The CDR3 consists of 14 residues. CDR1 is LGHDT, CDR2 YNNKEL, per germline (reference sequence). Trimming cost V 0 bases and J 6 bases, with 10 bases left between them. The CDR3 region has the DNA TGTGCCAGCAGCCAAGATCTGGGGCGGGATACGCAGTATTTT. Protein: CASSQDLGRDTQYF.